This T cell receptor beta chain was retrieved from a study of shared clonotypes between healthy human individuals. Turning to the study itself: The study used three CD4 naive, three CD4 memory, two CD8 naive and one CD8 memory plate per donor.

Repertoires were generated with immunoSEQ multiplex PCR, while TCRdb's copy carries only in-frame clones and drops some. The sample holds just over 2,000,000 clones, approximately 94% seen once. With respect to this clone: The antigen is unknown.

As defined, naive CD8 cells were CD45RO-negative and positively selected for CCR7, with terminally differentiated effector memory CD45RA+ cells excluded. The CDR3 spans 13 residues. Germline CDR1 and CDR2: GTSNPN and SVGIG (reference sequence). The germline V and J ends were trimmed by 3 bases and 8 bases, with 16 bases remaining between them. Findings of the study overall: Represented genetic and exposure-history diversity was restricted by having few donors.

The rearrangement links TRBV30 to TRBJ1-2, with a tentative D call TRBD1 (5 bases). The TCR sequence derives from a man between 18 and 29 years old in good health. Sequencing was carried out using naive CD8+ T cells sorted from blood. CDR3: CAWREGHPKGYTF. The CDR3, as DNA: TGTGCCTGGAGAGAGGGGCATCCGAAGGGCTACACCTTC.